Sequencing of this TCR beta chain was carried out in a study of radiation and T cells in renal cell carcinoma. Study findings and constraints: Pretreatment tumor biopsies were lacking, so baseline clonotypes are unknown.

CDR1 is LNHNV, CDR2 YYDKDF, per germline (reference sequence). The CDR3 consists of 16 residues. After removal of 5 bases from V and 3 bases from J, the junction contained 12 bases not matched to a gene. Sample time point: blood 4 weeks post-SBRT, at nephrectomy. Treatment noted: 15 Gy SBRT to primary tumor, nephrectomy 4 weeks later. This clone came up once. Its antigen is unknown. The table came from immunoSEQ multiplex PCR; TCRdb's copy has only in-frame clones and leaves some out. The sample has approximately 70,000 clones, more than 60% seen once. This specimen consisted of blood, obtained from a patient whose treatment included radiotherapy and nephrectomy. The sequence was obtained from a man in his 60s with renal cell carcinoma. The J gene is TRBJ1-1, the V gene TRBV15; TRBD1 matches 7 bases. Here the CDR3 reads CATSSRNRGGYTEAFF. The DNA for the CDR3 is TGTGCCACCAGCTCCCGTAACAGGGGAGGGTACACTGAAGCTTTCTTT. The full variable domain, with the rest looked up from reference TRBV15 and TRBJ1-1, is DAMVIQNPRYQVTQFGKPVTLSCSQTLNHNVMYWYQQKSSQAPKLLFHYYDKDFNNEADTPDNFQSRRPNTSFCFLDIRSPGLGDTAMYLCATSSRNRGGYTEAFFGQGTRLTVV.